Presented here are 2 T cell receptor beta chains from one specimen sequenced in a study of T cell repertoires in cytomegalovirus infection. In TCRdb, the reads were re-called with MiXCR into one record per CDR3 protein. This sample has approximately 130,000 distinct CDR3 sequences, with 24% found just once. Their target antigens are unknown. The sequencing sample was made of PBMCs, sequenced either directly or after in vitro stimulation (not recorded which). The receptors shown here come from a human donor in good health (CMV status not recorded). Some clones in this sample may be carry-over from other donors' samples.

This clonotype was seen only once. The gene calls are TRBV20-1 and TRBJ2-1, with D possibly being TRBD1 or TRBD2 (5 bases each). The CDR3 consists of 15 residues. Germline assignment: CDR1 DFQATT and CDR2 SNEGSKA (reference sequence). Trimming left V 6 bases short and J 9 bases short, with 24 bases between. CDR3 DNA sequence: TGCAGTGCCCCCGTATTGGGGGTCAAGGCAGGTGAGCAGTTCTTC. Translated: CSAPVLGVKAGEQFF.

The chain couples TRBV18 to TRBJ2-6; the match to TRBD1 covers 7 bases. The CDR3 loop spans 16 amino acids. Germline V gene lookup returns CDR1 KGHSH and CDR2 LQKENI. V trimming: 3 bases; J trimming: 2 bases; junction bases outside the gene matches: 4. CDR3 DNA sequence: TGTGCCAGCTCACCCTTCGGGACAGCTGGGGCCAACGTCCTGACTTTC. Its translation is CASSPFGTAGANVLTF. Complete variable domain (other parts from reference TRBV18 and TRBJ2-6): NAGVMQNPRHLVRRRGQEARLRCSPMKGHSHVYWYRQLPEEGLKFMVYLQKENIIDESGMPKERFSAEFPKEGPSILRIQQVVRGDSAAYFCASSPFGTAGANVLTFGAGSRLTVL.